These T cell receptor beta chains were read from a single sample in a study of blood T cells in healthy people across ages. One entry per CDR3 protein, called by TCRdb with MiXCR from the 5' RACE reads. The sample contains about 290,000 distinct CDR3 sequences, 25% to 30% of which appear only once. The sequencing sample was made of blood. These receptors were taken from a woman in her seventies in good health. Both conserved end residues are part of each CDR3. The D gene is left open where the match is weak. Clone size, where shown, is once, few, many, or a class for clones that have expanded.

V	size	D	J	CDR3	DNA
TRBV29-1	-	-	TRBJ1-1	CSVGEATEAFF	TGCAGCGTGGGGGAGGCCACTGAAGCTTTCTTT
TRBV14	-	TRBD2	TRBJ2-1	CASSLEGLAGYNEQFF	TGTGCCAGCAGCTTGGAGGGACTAGCGGGGTATAATGAGCAGTTCTTC
TRBV28	-	-	TRBJ2-7	CASSPQGPHEQYF	TGTGCCAGCAGCCCACAGGGACCCCACGAGCAGTACTTC
TRBV27	-	TRBD1	TRBJ2-6	CASSPRDRGLSGANVLTF	TGTGCCAGCAGCCCCCGGGACAGGGGTCTCTCTGGGGCCAACGTCCTGACTTTC
TRBV20-1	few	TRBD2	TRBJ2-7	CRGGGGAGYEQYF	TGCAGGGGAGGCGGGGGGGCTGGGTACGAGCAGTACTTC
TRBV20-1	-	-	TRBJ2-5	CSARRDPQETQYF	TGCAGTGCGAGAAGAGATCCCCAAGAGACCCAGTACTTC
TRBV24-1	-	-	TRBJ2-3	CATSDLDPDTQYF	TGTGCCACCAGTGATTTGGATCCAGATACGCAGTATTTT
TRBV7-2	-	-	TRBJ2-7	CASSLRTSSAYEQYF	TGTGCCAGCAGCTTACGTACTTCTAGTGCCTACGAGCAGTACTTC
TRBV5-6	-	-	TRBJ1-2	CASSLPEQVGYTF	TGTGCCAGCAGCTTGCCAGAGCAGGTTGGCTACACCTTC
TRBV20-1	-	TRBD1	TRBJ2-3	CSARQGQGRTDTQYF	TGCAGTGCTAGACAAGGACAGGGGAGGACAGATACGCAGTATTTT
TRBV4-1	-	-	TRBJ1-2	CASSQDEAGIYGYTF	TGCGCCAGCAGCCAAGATGAAGCAGGGATCTATGGCTACACCTTC
TRBV5-1	-	-	TRBJ2-5	CASRPGRASLGETQYF	TGCGCCAGCCGCCCGGGACGGGCTTCCCTCGGGGAGACCCAGTACTTC
TRBV2	-	-	TRBJ2-7	CASSEVGAYEQYF	TGTGCCAGCAGTGAAGTTGGGGCCTACGAGCAGTACTTC
TRBV18	-	-	TRBJ1-4	CASSLESAATNEKLFF	TGTGCCAGCTCACTTGAGTCGGCCGCAACTAATGAAAAACTGTTTTTT
TRBV9	few	TRBD2	TRBJ2-1	CASSEGAGPDNEQFF	TGTGCCAGCAGCGAAGGAGCGGGACCGGACAATGAGCAGTTCTTC
TRBV4-3	-	-	TRBJ2-2	CASSPTTNTGELFF	TGCGCCAGCAGCCCAACAACGAACACCGGGGAGCTGTTTTTT
TRBV6-5	-	TRBD2	TRBJ2-7	CASSYGGVYEQYF	TGTGCCAGCAGTTACGGGGGGGTCTACGAGCAGTACTTC
TRBV9	once	-	TRBJ2-1	CASSVSGDPFNEQFF	TGTGCCAGCAGCGTAAGTGGTGACCCATTCAATGAGCAGTTCTTC
TRBV5-1	few	-	TRBJ2-5	CASSWDTQETQYF	TGCGCCAGCAGCTGGGACACCCAAGAGACCCAGTACTTC
TRBV5-1	-	TRBD1	TRBJ1-2	CASSFGGTGSQSYGYTF	TGCGCCAGCAGCTTTGGGGGGACAGGGTCGCAGAGCTATGGCTACACCTTC
TRBV28	-	-	TRBJ1-6	CASTSGKNSPLHF	TGTGCCAGCACTTCAGGGAAAAATTCACCCCTCCACTTT
TRBV7-2	-	-	TRBJ1-5	CASSQISGDQPQHF	TGTGCCAGCAGCCAGATTTCTGGCGATCAGCCCCAGCATTTT
TRBV12-3/TRBV12-4	few	TRBD1	TRBJ1-2	CASSLRDRVNYGYTF	TGTGCCAGCAGTCTTCGGGACAGGGTTAACTATGGCTACACCTTC
TRBV3-1	few	TRBD1	TRBJ1-1	CASTQGQKNTEAFF	TGTGCCAGCACCCAGGGACAGAAGAACACTGAAGCTTTCTTT
TRBV6-2/TRBV6-3	once	-	TRBJ1-5	CASKEDSTHQPQHF	TGTGCCAGCAAGGAGGACTCGACGCATCAGCCCCAGCATTTT
TRBV28	few	-	TRBJ1-6	CASSYDGGSPLHF	TGTGCCAGCAGTTATGATGGTGGTTCACCCCTCCACTTT
TRBV6-1	-	-	TRBJ2-7	CASRRERSYEQYF	TGTGCCAGCAGGAGAGAACGGTCCTACGAGCAGTACTTC
TRBV18	few	TRBD2	TRBJ2-7	CASSQGLAQEQYF	TGTGCCAGCTCACAAGGACTAGCCCAGGAGCAGTACTTC
TRBV5-1	few	TRBD2	TRBJ2-2	CASSFILGLAGRTNTGELFF	TGCGCCAGCAGCTTCATCCTGGGGCTAGCGGGACGAACGAACACCGGGGAGCTGTTTTTT
TRBV28	many	-	TRBJ2-1	CASSLSAGQKLPSF	TGTGCCAGCAGTTTAAGCGCTGGACAGAAATTACCTAGTTTC
TRBV12-3/TRBV12-4	-	-	TRBJ2-3	CASSRGLVGGDTQYF	TGTGCCAGCAGTCGCGGCCTAGTGGGAGGTGATACGCAGTATTTT
TRBV28	-	-	TRBJ2-7	CASTTPRETGYEQYF	TGTGCCAGCACCACTCCCCGAGAGACGGGCTACGAGCAGTACTTC
TRBV12-3/TRBV12-4	once	TRBD2	TRBJ2-1	CASSGAGGFGEQFF	TGTGCCAGCAGTGGCGCGGGAGGGTTTGGCGAGCAGTTCTTC
TRBV5-1	many	-	TRBJ2-5	CASSFRSQETQYF	TGCGCCAGCAGCTTCCGTAGTCAAGAGACCCAGTACTTC
TRBV29-1	-	-	TRBJ1-2	CSVTGGPEGYTF	TGCAGCGTAACCGGGGGCCCCGAGGGCTACACCTTC
TRBV9	-	-	TRBJ2-2	CASSVDDGELFF	TGTGCCAGCAGCGTAGATGACGGGGAGCTGTTTTTT
TRBV21-1	-	-	TRBJ2-7	CASSKEGRIEYF	TGTGCCAGCAGCAAAGAGGGGCGGATCGAGTACTTC
TRBV7-9	few	-	TRBJ2-1	CASSPTPSPRRSSYNEQFF	TGTGCCAGCAGTCCGACTCCGTCCCCTCGTCGGAGCTCCTACAATGAGCAGTTCTTC
TRBV12-3/TRBV12-4	-	-	TRBJ2-1	CASRAEDYNEQFF	TGTGCCAGCAGAGCGGAAGACTACAATGAGCAGTTCTTC
TRBV6-5	few	TRBD2	TRBJ2-7	CASTDPGTSGYEQYF	TGTGCCAGCACCGACCCCGGGACTAGCGGCTACGAGCAGTACTTC
TRBV28	-	TRBD2	TRBJ2-1	CAGSLAGPYNEQFF	TGTGCCGGATCCCTAGCGGGACCTTACAATGAGCAGTTCTTC
TRBV6-2/TRBV6-3	few	TRBD1	TRBJ1-2	CASSARTGTVKIHGYTF	TGTGCCAGCAGTGCACGGACGGGGACAGTAAAAATTCATGGCTACACCTTC
TRBV7-8	-	-	TRBJ1-2	CASSSYRVPTNYGYTF	TGTGCCAGCAGCTCGTACAGGGTCCCCACTAACTATGGCTACACCTTC
TRBV19	-	TRBD1	TRBJ2-1	CASSVQGAGNRNNEQFF	TGTGCCAGTAGTGTACAGGGGGCTGGGAATAGGAACAATGAGCAGTTCTTC
TRBV7-9	-	-	TRBJ2-2	CASSPGLHTGELFF	TGTGCCAGCAGCCCAGGACTCCACACCGGGGAGCTGTTTTTT
TRBV18	few	-	TRBJ2-1	CASSPLVAGNEQFF	TGTGCCAGCTCACCACTAGTAGCAGGGAACGAGCAGTTCTTC
TRBV7-9	-	-	TRBJ2-5	CASSLAESSTETQYF	TGTGCCAGCAGCTTAGCGGAGAGTTCTACAGAGACCCAGTACTTC
TRBV15	-	-	TRBJ2-2	CATRRDGQNTGELFF	TGTGCCACCAGGAGGGACGGGCAAAACACCGGGGAGCTGTTTTTT
TRBV12-3/TRBV12-4	-	TRBD2	TRBJ2-1	CASTLWTSGSNEQFF	TGTGCCAGCACTCTCTGGACTAGCGGGAGTAATGAGCAGTTCTTC
TRBV5-1	-	-	TRBJ1-5	CASSLKQGDQPQHF	TGCGCCAGCAGCTTAAAACAGGGAGATCAGCCCCAGCATTTT
TRBV28	-	-	TRBJ1-4	CASSLWGTGEKLFF	TGTGCCAGCAGTTTATGGGGGACTGGTGAAAAACTGTTTTTT
TRBV4-1	-	-	TRBJ1-1	CASSQNTAGQPSTEAFF	TGCGCCAGCAGCCAAAATACCGCAGGGCAACCATCCACTGAAGCTTTCTTT
TRBV11-2	-	-	TRBJ1-6	CASSLSKADSPLHF	TGTGCCAGCAGCTTATCCAAAGCCGATTCACCCCTCCACTTT
TRBV29-1	few	TRBD1	TRBJ2-7	CNVEGGQGATEQYF	TGCAACGTTGAAGGGGGACAGGGGGCGACCGAGCAGTACTTC
TRBV5-1	-	-	TRBJ1-4	CASSEGPGLELFF	TGCGCCAGCAGCGAAGGACCCGGTCTCGAACTGTTTTTT
TRBV7-9	-	-	TRBJ1-4	CASSFQELGEKLFF	TGTGCCAGCAGCTTCCAGGAACTCGGTGAAAAACTGTTTTTT